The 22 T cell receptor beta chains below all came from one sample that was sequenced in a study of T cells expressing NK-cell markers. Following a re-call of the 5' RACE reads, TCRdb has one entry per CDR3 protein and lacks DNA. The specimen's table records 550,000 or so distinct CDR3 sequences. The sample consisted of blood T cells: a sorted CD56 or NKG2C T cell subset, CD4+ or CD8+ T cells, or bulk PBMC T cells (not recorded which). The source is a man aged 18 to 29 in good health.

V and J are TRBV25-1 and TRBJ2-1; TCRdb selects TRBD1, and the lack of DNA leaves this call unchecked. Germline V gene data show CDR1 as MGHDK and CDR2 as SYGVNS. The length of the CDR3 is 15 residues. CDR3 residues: CASSPGTASYNEQFF.

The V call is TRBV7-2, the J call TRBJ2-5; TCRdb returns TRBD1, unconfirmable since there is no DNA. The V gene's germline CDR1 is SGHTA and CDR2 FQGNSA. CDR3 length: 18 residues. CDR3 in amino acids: CASSLAPEGRWDQETQYF.

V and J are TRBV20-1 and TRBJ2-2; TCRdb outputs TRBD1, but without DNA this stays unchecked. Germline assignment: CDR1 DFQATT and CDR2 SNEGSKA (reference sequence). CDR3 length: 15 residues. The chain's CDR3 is CSATPTVSLTGELFF.

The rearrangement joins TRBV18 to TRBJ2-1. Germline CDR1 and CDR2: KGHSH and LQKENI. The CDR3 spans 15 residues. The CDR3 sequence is CASSPSLRANNEQFF.

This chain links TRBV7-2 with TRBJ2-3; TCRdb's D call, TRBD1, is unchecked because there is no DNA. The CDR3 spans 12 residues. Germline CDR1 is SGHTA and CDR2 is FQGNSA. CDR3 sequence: CASSFRDGTQYF.

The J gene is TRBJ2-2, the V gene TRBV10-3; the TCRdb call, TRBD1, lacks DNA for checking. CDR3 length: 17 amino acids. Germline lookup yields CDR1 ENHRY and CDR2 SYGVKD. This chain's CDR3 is CATSPLRDRVYTGELFF.

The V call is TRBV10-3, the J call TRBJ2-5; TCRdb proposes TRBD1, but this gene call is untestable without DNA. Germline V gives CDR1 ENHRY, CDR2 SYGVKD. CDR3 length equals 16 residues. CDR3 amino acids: CAISESGTGAEETQYF.

CDR3 loop: CASSRAGGEAFF. The chain combines TRBV6-5 with TRBJ1-1; TCRdb gives TRBD1 as the D gene, but with no DNA this cannot be confirmed. This CDR3 has 12 amino acids. Looked up from germline, CDR1 is MNHEY and CDR2 is SVGAGI.

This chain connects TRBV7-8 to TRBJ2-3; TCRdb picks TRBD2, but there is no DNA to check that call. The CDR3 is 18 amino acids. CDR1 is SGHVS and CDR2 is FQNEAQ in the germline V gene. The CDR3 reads CASSPPGRLAGGPDTQYF.

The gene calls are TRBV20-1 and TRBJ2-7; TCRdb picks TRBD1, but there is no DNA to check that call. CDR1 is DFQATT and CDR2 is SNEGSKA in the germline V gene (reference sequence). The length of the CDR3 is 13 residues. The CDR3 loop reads CSARDRGFHEQYF.

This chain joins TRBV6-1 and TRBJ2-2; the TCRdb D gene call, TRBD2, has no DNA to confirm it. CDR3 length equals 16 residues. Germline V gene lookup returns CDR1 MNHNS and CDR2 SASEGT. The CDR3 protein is CAIRSPSGGNTGELFF.

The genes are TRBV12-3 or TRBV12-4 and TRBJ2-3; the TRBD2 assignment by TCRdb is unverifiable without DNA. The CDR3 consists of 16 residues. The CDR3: CASSSQRRETTDTQYF.

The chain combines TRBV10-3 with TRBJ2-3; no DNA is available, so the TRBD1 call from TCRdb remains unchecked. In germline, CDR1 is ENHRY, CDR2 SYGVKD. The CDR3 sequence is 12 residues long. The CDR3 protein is CAISSGKDTQYF.

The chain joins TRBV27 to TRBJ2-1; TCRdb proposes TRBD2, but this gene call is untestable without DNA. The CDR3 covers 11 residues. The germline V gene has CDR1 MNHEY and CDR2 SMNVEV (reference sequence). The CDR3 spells CASSSSGSEFF.

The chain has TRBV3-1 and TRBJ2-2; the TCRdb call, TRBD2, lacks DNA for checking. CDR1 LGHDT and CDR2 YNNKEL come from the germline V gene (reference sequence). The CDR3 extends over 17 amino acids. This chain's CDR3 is CASSRPTSGTNTGELFF. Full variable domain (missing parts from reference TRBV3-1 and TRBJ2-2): DTAVSQTPKYLVTQMGNDKSIKCEQNLGHDTMYWYKQDSKKFLKIMFSYNNKELIINETVPNRFSPKSPDKAHLNLHINSLELGDSAVYFCASSRPTSGTNTGELFFGEGSRLTVL.

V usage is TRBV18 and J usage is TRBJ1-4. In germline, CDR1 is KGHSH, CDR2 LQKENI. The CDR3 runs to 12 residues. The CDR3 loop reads CASSPPRGELFF. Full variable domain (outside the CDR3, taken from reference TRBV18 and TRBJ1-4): NAGVMQNPRHLVRRRGQEARLRCSPMKGHSHVYWYRQLPEEGLKFMVYLQKENIIDESGMPKERFSAEFPKEGPSILRIQQVVRGDSAAYFCASSPPRGELFFGSGTQLSVL.

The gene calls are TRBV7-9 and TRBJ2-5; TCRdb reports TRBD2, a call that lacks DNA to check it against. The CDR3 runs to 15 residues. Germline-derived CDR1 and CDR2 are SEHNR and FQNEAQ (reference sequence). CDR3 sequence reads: CASSLDAEGWETQYF. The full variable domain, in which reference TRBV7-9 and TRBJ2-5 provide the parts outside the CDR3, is DTGVSQNPRHKITKRGQNVTFRCDPISEHNRLYWYRQTLGQGPEFLTYFQNEAQLEKSRLLSDRFSAERPKGSFSTLEIQRTEQGDSAMYLCASSLDAEGWETQYFGPGTRLLVL.

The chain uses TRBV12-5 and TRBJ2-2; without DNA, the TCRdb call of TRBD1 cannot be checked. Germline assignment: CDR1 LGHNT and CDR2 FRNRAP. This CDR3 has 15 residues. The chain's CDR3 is CASGPGSKGTGELFF.

CDR3 sequence reads: CASSLARSYLNIQYF. V is TRBV7-2 and J is TRBJ2-4. The CDR3 is 15 amino acids. Germline CDR1 SGHTA, CDR2 FQGNSA.

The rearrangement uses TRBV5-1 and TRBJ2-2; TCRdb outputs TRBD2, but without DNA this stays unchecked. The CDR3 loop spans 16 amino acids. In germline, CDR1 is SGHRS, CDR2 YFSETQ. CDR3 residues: CASSAGLEYGLGELFF.

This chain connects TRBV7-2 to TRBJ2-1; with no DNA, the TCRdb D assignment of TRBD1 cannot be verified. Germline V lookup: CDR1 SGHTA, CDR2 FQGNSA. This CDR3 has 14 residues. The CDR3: CASVYDRGYNEQFF.

CDR3 region: CSASRMGEGPNTEAFF. The V gene is TRBV20-1, the J gene TRBJ1-1. This CDR3 spans 16 amino acids. Germline V gene lookup returns CDR1 DFQATT and CDR2 SNEGSKA (reference sequence).